The 28 T cell receptor beta chains in this list originate from one sample, sequenced in a study of identifying expanded T cells in peripheral blood. TCRdb keeps only in-frame clones here, not all; method: immunoSEQ multiplex PCR. The repertoire has under 120,000 clones, around nine tenths of them found once; the top ten carry roughly 15%. Sequencing was carried out using blood. These receptors were taken from a person aged 18 to 75 in good health.

This clone was seen more than once but under ten times. The V gene is TRBV4-2, the J gene TRBJ2-1; TRBD2 agrees at 11 bases. J gave up 6 bases and V 0 bases, and 10 bases lay outside the gene matches. Germline lookup yields CDR1 LGHNA and CDR2 YNFKEQ. This CDR3 is built from 18 residues. DNA of the CDR3: TGTGCCAGCAGCCAAGAACAGGCCGGGACTAGCGGAGTCAATGAGCAGTTCTTC. This gives the protein CASSQEQAGTSGVNEQFF.

The chain joins TRBV19 to TRBJ1-1; TRBD1 matches 9 bases. Per the germline V gene, CDR1 is LNHDA and CDR2 is SQIVND (reference sequence). The CDR3 has 14 residues. The J segment lost 2 bases and the V segment lost 4 bases, leaving 2 bases of the junction unmatched. CDR3 loop: CASSRGQGNTEAFF. In DNA, the CDR3 is TGTGCCAGTAGTAGGGGACAGGGTAACACTGAAGCTTTCTTT.

This clone was detected only once. The CDR3 is CASSRDSSLSYEQYF. The CDR3 region has the DNA TGTGCCAGCTCGAGGGACAGCTCCCTCTCCTACGAGCAGTACTTC. V gene TRBV18 combines with J gene TRBJ2-7; 7 nucleotides match TRBD1. Germline V gene data show CDR1 as KGHSH and CDR2 as LQKENI. J gave up 0 bases and V 6 bases, and 8 bases lay outside the gene matches. The CDR3 is 15 amino acids.

In its sample, this clone was seen once. V gene TRBV15 combines with J gene TRBJ2-7; TRBD1 matches 9 bases. The CDR3 is made up of 14 amino acids. J was trimmed by 2 bases and V by 2 bases; bases with no gene match: 1. CDR1 LNHNV and CDR2 YYDKDF come from the germline V gene (reference sequence). The CDR3 region is CATSRRQGAYEQYF. The CDR3 coding sequence is TGTGCCACCAGCAGAAGACAGGGGGCCTACGAGCAGTACTTC. The whole variable domain, remainder taken from reference TRBV15 and TRBJ2-7, is DAMVIQNPRYQVTQFGKPVTLSCSQTLNHNVMYWYQQKSSQAPKLLFHYYDKDFNNEADTPDNFQSRRPNTSFCFLDIRSPGLGDTAMYLCATSRRQGAYEQYFGPGTRLTVT.

The chain has TRBV29-1 and TRBJ1-5, with D hard to call. CDR1 is SQVTM and CDR2 is ANQGSEA in the germline V gene. Trimming left V 8 bases short and J 2 bases short, with 7 bases between. CDR3 length: 11 residues. The CDR3: CSLAGNQPQHF. CDR3 sequence (DNA): TGCAGCCTCGCGGGCAATCAGCCCCAGCATTTT. The whole variable domain, filled in from reference TRBV29-1 and TRBJ1-5, reads SAVISQKPSRDICQRGTSLTIQCQVDSQVTMMFWYRQQPGQSLTLIATANQGSEATYESGFVIDKFPISRPNLTFSTLTVSNMSPEDSSIYLCSLAGNQPQHFGDGTRLSIL.

The chain combines TRBV9 with TRBJ2-1; TRBD2 agrees at 11 bases. J lost 6 bases, V lost 4 bases, and 9 bases had no gene match. CDR3 size: 16 residues. The germline V gene encodes CDR1 SGDLS and CDR2 YYNGEE. The CDR3 reads CASSTSGTSGPNEQFF. The DNA of the CDR3 is TGTGCCAGCAGCACCTCCGGGACTAGCGGACCCAATGAGCAGTTCTTC.

The gene calls are TRBV7-7 and TRBJ2-5; a weak D match, TRBD2 (5 bases). The germline gives CDR1 SSHAT, CDR2 FNYEAQ (reference sequence). The CDR3 is 13 amino acids. V lost 6 bases to trimming and J lost 5 bases, with 13 bases between them. The CDR3 sequence: CASRPVRGETQYF. CDR3 DNA sequence: TGTGCCAGCAGACCCGTAAGAGGGGAGACCCAGTACTTC.

The V and J genes are TRBV19 and TRBJ2-5; D possibly uses TRBD1 or TRBD2 (5 bases each). The DNA end lines up better with TRBJ2-7; the J call may be wrong. Germline V gene lookup returns CDR1 LNHDA and CDR2 SQIVND (reference sequence). The CDR3 covers 14 residues. CDR3 nucleotides: TGTGCCAGTAGTAAGAGGGGTAGCTCCTACGAGCAGTACTTC. Translated, it gives CASSKRGSSYEQYF.

In DNA, the CDR3 is TGTGCCAGCAGCGCCGGACAGGGTGGGGGAAATCAGCCCCAGCATTTT. Translation gives CASSAGQGGGNQPQHF. The chain is built from TRBV7-9 and TRBJ1-5, with 8 bases matching TRBD1. J lost 4 bases, V lost 5 bases, and 10 bases had no gene match. The germline gives CDR1 SEHNR, CDR2 FQNEAQ (reference sequence). The CDR3 has 16 amino acids.

The chain employs TRBV7-8 and TRBJ2-7; D is possibly TRBD2 (5 bases). Trimming cost V 8 bases and J 5 bases, with 13 bases left between them. Germline-derived CDR1 and CDR2 are SGHVS and FQNEAQ. This CDR3 spans 12 amino acids. As DNA, the CDR3 is TGTGCCAGCGGCCTACCGGGGAACGAGCAGTACTTC. It yields the protein CASGLPGNEQYF.

V usage is TRBV2 and J usage is TRBJ1-1; 7 bases align to TRBD1. The germline V gene encodes CDR1 SNHLY and CDR2 FYNNEI. The CDR3 sequence is 15 residues long. V shed 4 bases and J 1 base; nucleotides not matched to a gene: 6. CDR3 residues: CASSGQGLRNTEAFF. The DNA of the CDR3 is TGTGCCAGCAGTGGACAGGGTCTCAGGAACACTGAAGCTTTCTTT.

The chain uses TRBV11-1 and TRBJ2-3; 9 nucleotides agree with TRBD2. Germline V gives CDR1 SGHAT, CDR2 FQDESV (reference sequence). The CDR3 has 19 amino acids. Trimming cost V 6 bases and J 1 base; bases outside gene matches: 17. CDR3 in DNA: TGTGCCAGCAGTCTTCCTTTGCGGGGGGGCCGAGCCGGCACAGATACGCAGTATTTT. It translates to CASSLPLRGGRAGTDTQYF.

CDR3 region: CASSLTPDGNTEAFF. The DNA for the CDR3 is TGTGCCAGCAGTCTTACCCCGGACGGGAACACTGAAGCTTTCTTT. V gene TRBV28 combines with J gene TRBJ1-1, with D hard to call. CDR1 is MDHEN and CDR2 is SYDVKM in the germline V gene. V gave up 5 bases and J gave up 1 base, with 14 bases separating them. The length of the CDR3 is 15 residues.

The chain has TRBV7-6 and TRBJ2-7; possible D gene TRBD2, 6 bases. Trimming pared 5 bases from V and 5 bases from J, leaving 19 bases between. The germline CDR1 and CDR2 sequences are SGHVS and FNYEAQ. The CDR3 runs 15 residues. CDR3 sequence: CASSDTLGGGNEQYF. CDR3 in DNA: TGTGCCAGCAGCGACACCCTGGGGGGAGGTAACGAGCAGTACTTC.

V gene TRBV10-2 combines with J gene TRBJ2-7; TRBD2 matches at 13 bases. Germline trimming cut 5 bases from V and 1 base from J; bases unmatched to any gene: 2. CDR1 and CDR2 (germline): WSHSY, SAAADI. CDR3 length equals 15 residues. The CDR3 spells CASSLTSGGSYEQYF. As DNA, the CDR3 is TGCGCCAGCAGTCTGACTAGCGGGGGGTCCTACGAGCAGTACTTC.

Written as DNA, the CDR3 is TGTGCCAGTAGTATTGGTCCCAACCAAGAGACCCAGTACTTC. Its translation is CASSIGPNQETQYF. This sequence joins TRBV19 and TRBJ2-5; unclear D gene. Germline-derived CDR1 and CDR2 are LNHDA and SQIVND (reference sequence). V lost 3 bases and J lost 0, with 8 bases in between. The CDR3 runs to 14 residues.

The chain has TRBV4-3 and TRBJ2-3; unclear D gene. Trimming stripped 0 bases from V and 2 bases from J, with 15 bases between. The CDR3 runs 17 residues. From germline, CDR1 is LGHNA and CDR2 YSLEER. This CDR3 is CASSQEYGLANTDTQYF. For the CDR3, the DNA is TGCGCCAGCAGCCAAGAATATGGTCTGGCGAACACAGATACGCAGTATTTT.

The gene calls are TRBV5-5 and TRBJ1-3; weak D call: TRBD1 (6 bases). In germline, CDR1 is SGHKS, CDR2 YYEKEE (reference sequence). The V gene lost 4 bases and the J gene lost 2 bases, with 22 bases spanning the gap. This CDR3 is built from 18 residues. The CDR3 bases are TGTGCCAGCAGCCTGGGGCCCGGGGGCCTAACTGCTGGAAACACCATATATTTT. Its translation is CASSLGPGGLTAGNTIYF.

The chain uses TRBV7-2 and TRBJ1-3; D unresolved. V was trimmed by 2 bases and J by 0 bases, leaving 8 bases between them. This CDR3 region has 15 residues. Germline loops: CDR1 SGHTA, CDR2 FQGNSA. CDR3 loop: CASSLHAYSGNTIYF. The CDR3 DNA follows: TGTGCCAGCAGCTTACACGCATACTCTGGAAACACCATATATTTT.

The chain couples TRBV5-1 to TRBJ2-2, with 9 nucleotides matching TRBD1. The V and J ends lost 1 base and 1 base, in that order; junction bases with no gene match: 2. This CDR3 has 16 residues. In germline, CDR1 is SGHRS, CDR2 YFSETQ. CDR3 DNA sequence: TGCGCCAGCAGCTTGTGGGGACAGGGGAACACCGGGGAGCTGTTTTTT. It translates to CASSLWGQGNTGELFF.

The chain combines TRBV9 with TRBJ2-7; D is undetermined. Trimming shortened V by 0 bases and J by 3 bases, and 10 bases separated the two germline ends. The germline V gene has CDR1 SGDLS and CDR2 YYNGEE. The CDR3 is 14 amino acids. The CDR3 DNA reads as TGTGCCAGCAGCGTAGCGGATACTCTCTACGAGCAGTACTTC. Encoded protein: CASSVADTLYEQYF.

The chain is built from TRBV7-2 and TRBJ1-6; tentative D call: TRBD1 (5 bases). The CDR3 is 18 amino acids. The V end lost 5 bases, the J end lost 5 bases, and 22 bases lay between the germline ends. Germline V lookup: CDR1 SGHTA, CDR2 FQGNSA. CDR3 sequence: CASSPYAVPGRDNSPLHF. CDR3 DNA sequence: TGTGCCAGCAGCCCTTATGCTGTACCTGGCAGGGATAATTCACCCCTCCACTTT. The variable domain in full, completed from reference TRBV7-2 and TRBJ1-6, reads GAGVSQSPSNKVTEKGKDVELRCDPISGHTALYWYRQSLGQGLEFLIYFQGNSAPDKSGLPSDRFSAERTGGSVSTLTIQRTQQEDSAVYLCASSPYAVPGRDNSPLHFGNGTRLTVT.

The rearrangement links TRBV9 to TRBJ2-3; tentatively, D is TRBD1 or TRBD2 (6 bases each). Germline V gives CDR1 SGDLS, CDR2 YYNGEE. V was pared by 3 bases and J by 3 bases, with 11 bases between. CDR3 length equals 14 residues. Written as DNA, the CDR3 is TGTGCCAGCAGCGCTCAGGGGAGGACAGATACGCAGTATTTT. It is translated as CASSAQGRTDTQYF.

The rearrangement joins TRBV5-4 to TRBJ1-1; D ambiguous. V shed 4 bases and J shed 3 bases, with 10 bases lying between them. The CDR3 is 13 residues long. CDR1 and CDR2 (germline): SGHNT, YYREEE (reference sequence). CDR3: CASSRQEDTEAFF. The CDR3 DNA is TGTGCCAGCAGCCGGCAGGAGGACACTGAAGCTTTCTTT. The entire variable domain, with the rest obtained from reference TRBV5-4 and TRBJ1-1, is as follows: ETGVTQSPTHLIKTRGQQVTLRCSSQSGHNTVSWYQQALGQGPQFIFQYYREEENGRGNFPPRFSGLQFPNYSSELNVNALELDDSALYLCASSRQEDTEAFFGQGTRLTVV.

V gene TRBV5-4 combines with J gene TRBJ2-7; no clear D. This CDR3 has 12 amino acids. Trimming took 0 bases from V and 6 from J, leaving 7 bases between them. Germline V gene lookup returns CDR1 SGHNT and CDR2 YYREEE (reference sequence). This chain's CDR3 is CASSLVPTEQYF. CDR3 nucleotide sequence: TGTGCCAGCAGCTTGGTTCCCACCGAGCAGTACTTC.

The V call is TRBV5-6, the J call TRBJ1-2; D not resolved. The CDR3 totals 16 residues. CDR1 and CDR2 (germline): SGHDT, YYEEEE. The ends were cut back, 3 bases at V and 0 bases at J, with 15 bases in the middle. The CDR3 DNA follows: TGTGCCAGCAGCTACCTTTTGGCGGCTTCTAACTATGGCTACACCTTC. Translating gives CASSYLLAASNYGYTF.

The chain couples TRBV7-9 to TRBJ2-3; 9 bases are a match to TRBD2. The CDR3 sequence is 16 residues long. V lost 5 bases to trimming and J lost 9 bases; unmatched junction nucleotides: 15. Germline lookup yields CDR1 SEHNR and CDR2 FQNEAQ (reference sequence). The CDR3 region is CASSPDGGLAGMTQYF. The CDR3 DNA is TGTGCCAGCAGCCCCGACGGCGGGCTAGCGGGAATGACGCAGTATTTT.

The chain employs TRBV6-1 and TRBJ2-3, with 9 bases fitting TRBD2. V dropped 4 bases and J dropped 1; count of bases not matched to a gene: 6. CDR1 and CDR2 (germline): MNHNS, SASEGT. This CDR3 has 16 residues. This CDR3 is CASSAHSGGRTDTQYF. CDR3 DNA: TGTGCCAGCAGTGCCCATAGCGGGGGCCGCACAGATACGCAGTATTTT.